Listed below are T cell receptor beta chains from one sample, sequenced in a study of T-cell memory formation after mild COVID-19. In TCRdb, the 5' RACE reads were re-called with MiXCR into one record per CDR3 protein. The data show 190,000 or so distinct CDR3 sequences, with about 22% seen just once and roughly 24% held by the top ten. The sequenced sample consisted of PBMCs or a T cell subset sorted from them (not recorded which). The receptors come from an adult woman who had mild COVID-19 (a few samples of this study predate the infection). Cell type and time point are not known. Both conserved end residues are part of each CDR3. A D gene is named only where the DNA matches it firmly. Clone sizes are given selectively: once, few, many, or a class where the clone is expanded.

clone size	D gene	V gene	CDR3 length	J gene	CDR3 protein	CDR3 DNA
few	NA	TRBV6-5	17	TRBJ2-6	CASSPRDTVSGANVLTF	TGTGCCAGCAGTCCTCGGGACACTGTCTCTGGGGCCAACGTCCTGACTTTC
NA	TRBD2	TRBV27	14	TRBJ2-1	CASSLASSGNEQFF	TGTGCCAGCAGTTTAGCCTCTAGCGGCAATGAGCAGTTCTTC
NA	TRBD2	TRBV10-3	15	TRBJ2-1	CAISESSAGVGEQFF	TGTGCCATCAGTGAGTCGAGTGCGGGAGTAGGTGAGCAGTTCTTC
NA	TRBD2	TRBV7-6	19	TRBJ2-1	CASSLIAGLSPSSYNEQFF	TGTGCCAGCAGCTTAATAGCGGGTCTTAGTCCAAGCTCCTACAATGAGCAGTTCTTC
many	NA	TRBV12-3/TRBV12-4	14	TRBJ2-1	CASRSVRVGNEQFF	TGTGCCAGCAGGAGCGTCCGGGTGGGCAATGAGCAGTTCTTC
few	TRBD1	TRBV20-1	14	TRBJ2-7	CSASLPGQFYEQYF	TGCAGTGCTAGCCTTCCGGGACAGTTCTACGAGCAGTACTTC
NA	NA	TRBV7-2	14	TRBJ2-7	CASSPSWGRYEQYF	TGTGCCAGCAGCCCCTCCTGGGGGAGGTACGAGCAGTACTTC
few	NA	TRBV6-2/TRBV6-3	15	TRBJ2-7	CATRSPGEVVYEQYF	TGTGCCACCAGAAGCCCGGGGGAGGTCGTCTACGAGCAGTACTTC
NA	NA	TRBV20-1	14	TRBJ1-2	CSARDREANYGYTF	TGCAGTGCCAGGGACCGAGAGGCAAACTATGGCTACACCTTC
NA	TRBD2	TRBV6-6	19	TRBJ2-3	CASSYSTIAGMTSTDTQYF	TGTGCCAGCAGTTACTCGACCATAGCGGGGATGACTAGCACAGATACGCAGTATTTT
NA	NA	TRBV7-9	16	TRBJ2-4	CASSILLGGVRDIQYF	TGTGCCAGCAGCATCCTACTGGGAGGAGTTAGGGACATTCAGTACTTC
NA	TRBD1	TRBV10-3	16	TRBJ2-1	CAISPGSGQGYNEQFF	TGTGCCATCAGCCCAGGCTCGGGACAGGGATACAATGAGCAGTTCTTC
NA	NA	TRBV7-6	14	TRBJ2-3	CASSPPGEVDTQYF	TGTGCCAGCAGCCCCCCAGGGGAAGTTGATACGCAGTATTTT
NA	NA	TRBV20-1	13	TRBJ2-2	CSARDWESGELFF	TGCAGTGCTAGGGACTGGGAGTCCGGGGAGCTGTTTTTT
NA	NA	TRBV6-5	14	TRBJ1-1	CASSYVRDGTEAFF	TGTGCCAGCAGTTATGTCAGGGATGGGACTGAAGCTTTCTTT
few	NA	TRBV19	13	TRBJ2-1	CASRLGSYNEQFF	TGTGCCAGTAGGCTGGGGTCCTACAATGAGCAGTTCTTC
few	NA	TRBV27	15	TRBJ1-1	CASSQDSDSHTEAFF	TGTGCCAGCAGCCAAGACTCGGACAGTCACACTGAAGCTTTCTTT
once	TRBD1	TRBV6-6	14	TRBJ2-2	CASSMDRGAGELFF	TGTGCCAGCAGTATGGACAGGGGGGCCGGGGAGCTGTTTTTT
few	TRBD2	TRBV7-6	18	TRBJ2-2	CASSLAFGSGSQGGELFF	TGTGCCAGCAGCTTAGCGTTCGGGAGCGGGAGTCAAGGCGGGGAGCTGTTTTTT
NA	TRBD1	TRBV19	14	TRBJ1-1	CASSRRTGESEAFF	TGTGCCAGTAGTCGCCGGACAGGGGAGAGTGAAGCTTTCTTT
many	NA	TRBV7-9	16	TRBJ2-1	CASSLGTGSSDNEQFF	TGTGCCAGCAGCTTAGGAACAGGGAGTAGCGACAATGAGCAGTTCTTC
NA	NA	TRBV4-3	15	TRBJ2-1	CASSEGTASYNEQFF	TGCGCCAGCAGCGAGGGGACTGCCTCCTACAATGAGCAGTTCTTC
NA	TRBD2	TRBV29-1	19	TRBJ2-5	CSTLGGVAGSPYPEETQYF	TGCAGTACCTTAGGAGGGGTAGCGGGGAGTCCCTACCCTGAAGAGACCCAGTACTTC
few	TRBD2	TRBV9	14	TRBJ2-1	CASSVGGGAGEQFF	TGTGCCAGCAGCGTTGGCGGGGGGGCCGGTGAGCAGTTCTTC
NA	TRBD2	TRBV9	14	TRBJ2-3	CASSAGLVTDTQYF	TGTGCCAGCAGCGCCGGACTAGTTACAGATACGCAGTATTTT
few	NA	TRBV7-9	17	TRBJ1-2	CASSLALGQAGINGYTF	TGTGCCAGCAGCTTAGCGCTCGGGCAGGCTGGTATCAATGGCTACACCTTC
NA	NA	TRBV12-3/TRBV12-4	12	TRBJ2-7	CASSLSRYEQYF	TGTGCCAGCAGTTTATCGAGGTACGAGCAGTACTTC
few	NA	TRBV2	13	TRBJ2-1	CASSDGVIDEQFF	TGTGCCAGCAGTGACGGAGTAATCGATGAGCAGTTCTTC
few	NA	TRBV5-1	14	TRBJ1-1	CASSLEQMNTEAFF	TGCGCCAGCAGCTTGGAACAGATGAACACTGAAGCTTTCTTT
NA	TRBD2	TRBV7-3	18	TRBJ2-5	CASSLAALAGVEGETQYF	TGTGCCAGCTCCTTGGCGGCACTAGCGGGAGTAGAAGGAGAGACCCAGTACTTC
NA	NA	TRBV7-2	14	TRBJ2-5	CASRPGVGVETQYF	TGTGCCAGCAGACCGGGAGTCGGCGTGGAGACCCAGTACTTC
NA	TRBD2	TRBV11-2	17	TRBJ2-1	CASSQTVRLAGVNEQFF	TGTGCCAGCAGCCAAACCGTACGACTAGCGGGGGTGAATGAGCAGTTCTTC
NA	NA	TRBV7-8	15	TRBJ2-5	CASSLDPTGRETQYF	TGTGCCAGCAGCTTAGATCCCACAGGTCGAGAGACCCAGTACTTC
NA	TRBD1	TRBV6-1	14	TRBJ2-1	CASRGTGVYNEQFF	TGTGCCAGCAGGGGGACAGGGGTTTACAATGAGCAGTTCTTC
NA	NA	TRBV6-5	13	TRBJ2-1	CASSHNVDNEQFF	TGTGCCAGCAGTCACAACGTGGACAATGAGCAGTTCTTC
few	TRBD2	TRBV7-2	19	TRBJ2-2	CASSLTQFSGSANTGELFF	TGTGCCAGCAGCTTAACCCAGTTTAGCGGGAGCGCGAACACCGGGGAGCTGTTTTTT
few	NA	TRBV9	17	TRBJ2-6	CASSVNRDDSGANVLTF	TGTGCCAGCAGCGTCAACAGGGATGACTCTGGGGCCAACGTCCTGACTTTC
once	TRBD2	TRBV20-1	17	TRBJ2-3	CSAFDPSGREGTDTQYF	TGCAGTGCTTTTGATCCTAGCGGGAGGGAAGGAACAGATACGCAGTATTTT
NA	TRBD2	TRBV7-8	15	TRBJ2-3	CASSPQSGGTDTQYF	TGTGCCAGCAGCCCCCAATCGGGGGGAACAGATACGCAGTATTTT
few	NA	TRBV6-1	11	TRBJ2-4	CASSEVNIQYF	TGTGCCAGCAGTGAAGTAAACATTCAGTACTTC
once	NA	TRBV7-9	14	TRBJ1-2	CASSSGVVDYGYTF	TGTGCCAGCAGCTCAGGGGTAGTAGACTATGGCTACACCTTC
few	TRBD1	TRBV7-9	17	TRBJ2-7	CASSSFPRDRDSYEQYF	TGTGCCAGCAGCTCATTCCCCCGGGACAGGGACTCCTACGAGCAGTACTTC
few	NA	TRBV7-6	13	TRBJ2-7	CASSLNQGWEQYF	TGTGCCAGCAGCTTAAATCAGGGCTGGGAGCAGTACTTC
NA	TRBD2	TRBV6-5	15	TRBJ2-2	CASSLAGSNTGELFF	TGTGCCAGCAGTTTAGCGGGGTCGAACACCGGGGAGCTGTTTTTT
few	TRBD1	TRBV7-9	15	TRBJ2-7	CASSLEGTGTYEQYF	TGTGCCAGCAGCTTAGAGGGGACAGGGACCTACGAGCAGTACTTC
NA	TRBD2	TRBV4-2	17	TRBJ2-1	CASSQEGSSGAYNEQFF	TGTGCCAGCAGCCAGGAGGGGTCTAGCGGGGCCTACAATGAGCAGTTCTTC
NA	NA	TRBV20-1	16	TRBJ2-7	CSARDGAARSEYEQYF	TGCAGTGCTAGAGATGGGGCAGCCAGGAGTGAATACGAGCAGTACTTC
NA	TRBD2	TRBV15	17	TRBJ2-1	CATSREGGLAGPNEQFF	TGTGCCACCAGCAGAGAGGGAGGTCTAGCGGGACCCAATGAGCAGTTCTTC
NA	NA	TRBV7-9	16	TRBJ1-1	CASRPPPGVGNTEAFF	TGTGCCAGCAGGCCTCCGCCCGGAGTAGGGAACACTGAAGCTTTCTTT
few	TRBD1	TRBV7-9	16	TRBJ2-1	CASSLGQGVVYNEQFF	TGTGCCAGCAGCTTAGGACAGGGTGTAGTGTACAATGAGCAGTTCTTC
NA	NA	TRBV10-3	11	TRBJ2-1	CAIGGGNEQFF	TGTGCCATCGGAGGCGGGAATGAGCAGTTCTTC
NA	NA	TRBV9	13	TRBJ1-1	CASSSGQNTEAFF	TGTGCCAGCAGCTCCGGACAGAACACTGAAGCTTTCTTT